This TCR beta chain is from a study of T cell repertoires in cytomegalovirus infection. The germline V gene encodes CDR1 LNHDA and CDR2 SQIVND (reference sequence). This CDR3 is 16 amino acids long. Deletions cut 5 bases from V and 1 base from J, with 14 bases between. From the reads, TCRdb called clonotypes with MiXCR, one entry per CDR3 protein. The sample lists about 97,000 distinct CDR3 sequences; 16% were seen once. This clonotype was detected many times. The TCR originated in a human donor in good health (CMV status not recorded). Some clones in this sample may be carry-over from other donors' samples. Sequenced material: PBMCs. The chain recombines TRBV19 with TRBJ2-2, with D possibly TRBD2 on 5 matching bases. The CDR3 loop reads CASSSPERMNTGELFF. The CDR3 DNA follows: TGTGCCAGTAGTTCCCCAGAGCGGATGAACACCGGGGAGCTGTTTTTT.